This T cell receptor beta chain was observed in a study of T cell responses to AZD1222 COVID-19 vaccine. On this clone itself: The antigen is undetermined.

The study pooled second doses at about 4 or about 12 weeks. The assay was immunoSEQ multiplex PCR, and TCRdb's table has in-frame clones only and misses some. Among 200,000 or so clones, 80% to 95% were seen once, and the ten largest hold approximately 1%. V lost 6 bases and J 6 bases, leaving 22 bases between the germline ends. From germline, CDR1 is LGHNT and CDR2 FRNRAP. The CDR3 is 16 residues long. Findings and caveats of the study: There were repertoire samples only from the period after the peak T cell response. Females outnumbered males among donors, who were mostly white British; clonal diversity was possibly underestimated.

The clonotype originates from an adult who received the AZD1222 COVID-19 vaccine. The sequenced sample was peripheral blood, obtained 28 days after the second AZD1222 dose. The rearrangement joins TRBV12-5 to TRBJ2-3, with D possibly matching TRBD1 (6 bases). Written as DNA, the CDR3 is TGTGCTAGTGGGCGAGGGCAGGGGACCCCTCACGATACGCAGTATTTT. This gives the protein CASGRGQGTPHDTQYF.